Shown below are 25 T cell receptor beta chains from a single sample sequenced in a study of human T cells and chemical hapten exposure. The time point is: healthy volunteer bleed at 6 weeks. Total RNA extraction was carried out from unfractionated whole blood. TCRdb called the RACE reads again in MiXCR, with one record for every CDR3 protein. Of 70,000 to 85,000 distinct CDR3 sequences listed, under 10% are singletons. Sequencing was performed on whole blood. The receptor source for this set is a male donor in good health. Some clones in this sample may be carry-over from other donors' samples.

The rearrangement joins TRBV6-6 to TRBJ1-2; tentatively, D is TRBD1 (6 bases). CDR3 length: 13 residues. The germline V and J ends were trimmed by 6 bases and 5 bases, with 13 bases remaining between them. Looked up from germline, CDR1 is MNHNY and CDR2 is SVGAGI (reference sequence). The CDR3 protein is CASREDSRYGYTF. The DNA for the CDR3 is TGTGCCAGCAGGGAGGACAGCCGTTATGGCTACACCTTC.

The chain combines TRBV27 with TRBJ2-7, with TRBD2 matching 13 bases. This CDR3 has 18 amino acids. Germline V gene lookup returns CDR1 MNHEY and CDR2 SMNVEV (reference sequence). The V segment lost 2 bases and the J segment 0 bases; nucleotides outside the gene matches: 7. CDR3 nucleotides: TGTGCCAGCAGTTTAATGGGACTAGCGGGGCCGAGCTCCTACGAGCAGTACTTC. It specifies CASSLMGLAGPSSYEQYF.

This chain connects TRBV7-2 to TRBJ2-6; D call uncertain. V gave up 3 bases and J gave up 5 bases, with 5 bases separating them. CDR1 and CDR2 (germline): SGHTA, FQGNSA. This CDR3 is 13 amino acids long. CDR3 DNA: TGTGCCAGCAGCTTTTTCAGGGCCAACGTCCTGACTTTC. Protein product: CASSFFRANVLTF.

The chain joins TRBV6-2 or TRBV6-3 to TRBJ2-4; D not resolved. Trimming removed 0 bases at V and 0 bases at J, with 9 bases between. Germline CDR1 and CDR2: MNHEY and SVGEGT. The CDR3 spans 16 residues. The CDR3 DNA follows: TGTGCCAGCAGTTACTCGACCAGGATAGCCAAAAACATTCAGTACTTC. This codes for CASSYSTRIAKNIQYF.

This clonotype was counted ten times or more. The chain joins TRBV5-1 to TRBJ1-5; 7 bases map to TRBD1. The germline CDR1 and CDR2 sequences are SGHRS and YFSETQ. The J segment lost 2 bases and the V segment lost 0 bases, leaving 2 bases of the junction unmatched. The CDR3 runs to 15 residues. The CDR3 sequence is CASSLGDRGNQPQHF. The CDR3 coding sequence is TGCGCCAGCAGCTTGGGCGACAGGGGCAATCAGCCCCAGCATTTT.

About this clonotype itself: Being one base from a much bigger clone, this may be a read error. The CDR3 is CAISESVLWDAGTQYF. As DNA, the CDR3 is TGTGCCATCAGTGAGTCGGTGCTGTGGGATGCAGGTACGCAGTATTTT. V is TRBV10-3 and J is TRBJ2-3; the D is unclear. CDR1 and CDR2 from the germline V gene are ENHRY and SYGVKD. This CDR3 is 16 amino acids long. V was shortened by 0 bases and J by 8 bases, with 18 bases between the two germline ends.

V usage is TRBV12-3 or TRBV12-4 and J usage is TRBJ2-5; D uncertain. The CDR3 loop spans 12 amino acids. Trimming stripped 6 bases from V and 1 base from J, with 6 bases between. The CDR3 loop reads CASRHSQETQYF. The DNA for the CDR3 is TGTGCCAGCAGGCATTCCCAAGAGACCCAGTACTTC.

This clonotype was seen a handful of times. The V call is TRBV25-1, the J call TRBJ1-2; the match to TRBD1 covers 8 bases. CDR3 size: 12 residues. Unmatched junction bases numbered 2, after V lost 8 bases and J lost 3 bases. Germline CDR1 MGHDK, CDR2 SYGVNS. The CDR3 nucleotides are TGTGCCAGCCAGGACAGGGACTATGGCTACACCTTC. It codes for CASQDRDYGYTF.

This clonotype was observed at least ten times. The J gene is TRBJ2-7, the V gene TRBV4-3, with no clear D. CDR1 is LGHNA, CDR2 YSLEER, per germline. Trimming shortened V by 3 bases and J by 1 base, and 10 bases separated the two germline ends. This CDR3 spans 14 amino acids. This CDR3 is CASSHRSASYEQYF. CDR3 nucleotides: TGCGCCAGCAGCCACAGAAGCGCTTCCTACGAGCAGTACTTC.

The J gene is TRBJ1-3, the V gene TRBV5-4; possibly TRBD1 for D (6 bases). The CDR3 sequence is 15 residues long. V lost 0 bases and J 1 base, leaving 8 bases between the germline ends. Per germline, CDR1 SGHNT and CDR2 YYREEE (reference sequence). CDR3 amino acids: CASSLDRASGNTIYF. CDR3 DNA: TGTGCCAGCAGCTTGGACAGGGCGTCTGGAAACACCATATATTTT.

This clonotype was counted between two and nine times. The rearrangement uses TRBV12-5 and TRBJ1-4; D is ambiguous. The CDR3 sequence is 14 residues long. Germline CDR1 reads LGHNT; CDR2 reads FRNRAP. Deletions cut 1 base from V and 6 bases from J, with 9 bases between. The CDR3 reads CASGLDPDHEKLFF. The CDR3 region has the DNA TGTGCTAGTGGTTTGGACCCCGACCATGAAAAACTGTTTTTT.

The chain has TRBV19 and TRBJ1-5; D not resolved. In germline, CDR1 is LNHDA, CDR2 SQIVND (reference sequence). V was shortened by 2 bases and J by 9 bases, with 17 bases between the two germline ends. This CDR3 is 15 amino acids long. The CDR3 loop reads CASSIPEGPTAPQHF. The CDR3 nucleotides are TGTGCCAGTAGTATACCGGAAGGGCCCACGGCGCCCCAGCATTTT.

This clonotype came up a few times. This chain joins TRBV25-1 and TRBJ2-7; D call uncertain. V lost 0 bases to trimming and J lost 0 bases, with 9 bases between them. The germline V gene encodes CDR1 MGHDK and CDR2 SYGVNS. This CDR3 comprises 15 residues. This chain's CDR3 is CASSEYRDNSYEQYF. Written as DNA, the CDR3 is TGTGCCAGCAGTGAATATAGAGACAACTCCTACGAGCAGTACTTC.

The chain has TRBV12-3 or TRBV12-4 and TRBJ2-1; the match to TRBD2 covers 10 bases. The V and J ends lost 6 bases and 9 bases, in that order; junction bases with no gene match: 14. The CDR3 covers 16 residues. CDR3 DNA: TGTGCCAGCAGGTGGGCTAGCGGGAGCGTGGAGGGTGAGCAGTTCTTC. Protein product: CASRWASGSVEGEQFF.

This chain uses TRBV6-5 with TRBJ1-5, with D uncertain. The CDR3 is 14 residues long. Germline V gene data show CDR1 as MNHEY and CDR2 as SVGAGI. The germline V and J ends were trimmed by 4 bases and 6 bases, with 13 bases remaining between them. In nucleotides, the CDR3 is TGTGCCAGCAGTTTAAAGGGCGTCAGTCAGCCCCAGCATTTT. This codes for CASSLKGVSQPQHF.

The V gene is TRBV29-1, the J gene TRBJ1-2; D is unclear. This CDR3 is 13 amino acids long. The V gene lost 6 bases and the J gene lost 6 bases, with 17 bases spanning the gap. CDR1 and CDR2 from the germline V gene are SQVTM and ANQGSEA. The CDR3 DNA follows: TGCAGCGTCGCCCGGCAAGTTGGGGATGGCTACACCTTC. As protein: CSVARQVGDGYTF.

This clonotype was observed a handful of times. The chain recombines TRBV3-1 with TRBJ1-5, with D uncertain. Per germline, CDR1 LGHDT and CDR2 YNNKEL (reference sequence). V lost 0 bases, J lost 1 base, and 7 bases lay in between. The CDR3 is 15 amino acids. The CDR3 DNA follows: TGTGCCAGCAGCCAAGACGCGTCGAGCAATCAGCCCCAGCATTTT. Translating gives CASSQDASSNQPQHF. The full variable domain, completed using reference TRBV3-1 and TRBJ1-5, is DTAVSQTPKYLVTQMGNDKSIKCEQNLGHDTMYWYKQDSKKFLKIMFSYNNKELIINETVPNRFSPKSPDKAHLNLHINSLELGDSAVYFCASSQDASSNQPQHFGDGTRLSIL.

As concerns this clonotype: Mismatch with germline at one junction end may stem from a read error. This sequence joins TRBV28 and TRBJ1-2; unclear D gene. Per the germline V gene, CDR1 is MDHEN and CDR2 is SYDVKM. This CDR3 is 14 amino acids long. CDR3 residues: CASGFPTPSYGYTF. CDR3 coding DNA: TGTGCCAGCGGTTTCCCGACACCCAGCTATGGCTACACCTTC.

The chain recombines TRBV10-3 with TRBJ2-3, with 8 bases fitting TRBD2. V shed 6 bases and J 0 bases; nucleotides not matched to a gene: 8. The CDR3 loop spans 16 amino acids. In germline, CDR1 is ENHRY, CDR2 SYGVKD. CDR3: CAIRTPSGSSTDTQYF. CDR3 in DNA: TGTGCCATCAGGACACCTAGCGGGTCCAGCACAGATACGCAGTATTTT.

V is TRBV6-5 and J is TRBJ2-3; D possibly corresponds to TRBD2 (6 bases). The CDR3 is 16 amino acids. Trimming shortened V by 2 bases and J by 4 bases, and 16 bases separated the two germline ends. Germline-derived CDR1 and CDR2 are MNHEY and SVGAGI. For the CDR3, the DNA is TGTGCCAGCAGTTACCGGGGGACGGGAGAGGCAGATACGCAGTATTTT. Translation gives CASSYRGTGEADTQYF.

The chain is built from TRBV5-1 and TRBJ1-2, with unresolved D. The CDR3 extends over 13 amino acids. V was cut by 0 bases and J by 6 bases, with 9 bases left in between. Germline V CDR1 and CDR2: SGHRS, YFSETQ. For the CDR3, the DNA is TGCGCCAGCAGCTTGGGGGGTCCGGATGGCTACACCTTC. Translating it yields CASSLGGPDGYTF. The full variable domain, with the rest looked up from reference TRBV5-1 and TRBJ1-2, is KAGVTQTPRYLIKTRGQQVTLSCSPISGHRSVSWYQQTPGQGLQFLFEYFSETQRNKGNFPGRFSGRQFSNSRSEMNVSTLELGDSALYLCASSLGGPDGYTFGSGTRLTVV.

This clonotype was detected ten times or more. V is TRBV13 and J is TRBJ1-1, with a weak D call TRBD1 (6 bases). The CDR3 spans 14 residues. Germline CDR1 is PRHDT and CDR2 is FYEKMQ (reference sequence). V was shortened by 3 bases and J by 4 bases, with 12 bases between the two germline ends. CDR3 sequence reads: CASSFRGGGTEAFF. The CDR3 DNA reads TGTGCCAGCAGCTTCAGGGGTGGTGGCACTGAAGCTTTCTTT.

The V call is TRBV5-1, the J call TRBJ2-5; D not certain. CDR3 length: 14 amino acids. V dropped 4 bases and J dropped 5 bases, with 15 bases sitting between them. Germline V gene lookup returns CDR1 SGHRS and CDR2 YFSETQ. The CDR3 DNA is TGCGCCAGCAGCGGAGTCCAGGTGGAGGAGACCCAGTACTTC. It codes for CASSGVQVEETQYF.

A few counts support this clonotype. The chain couples TRBV28 to TRBJ2-1, with D possibly TRBD1 on 5 matching bases. The CDR3 loop spans 16 amino acids. Deletions cut 2 bases from V and 2 bases from J, with 13 bases between. The germline V gene has CDR1 MDHEN and CDR2 SYDVKM. CDR3 nucleotide sequence: TGTGCCAGCAGTTTACCCCTGCCAGGGACCTACAATGAGCAGTTCTTC. It specifies CASSLPLPGTYNEQFF.

This clonotype was counted a few times. V usage is TRBV18 and J usage is TRBJ1-5; D is ambiguous. The length of the CDR3 is 13 residues. V gave up 0 bases and J gave up 8 bases, with 8 bases separating them. From germline, CDR1 is KGHSH and CDR2 LQKENI. CDR3 coding DNA: TGTGCCAGCTCACCACCCCCCCCGGAGCCCCAGCATTTT. It is translated as CASSPPPPEPQHF.